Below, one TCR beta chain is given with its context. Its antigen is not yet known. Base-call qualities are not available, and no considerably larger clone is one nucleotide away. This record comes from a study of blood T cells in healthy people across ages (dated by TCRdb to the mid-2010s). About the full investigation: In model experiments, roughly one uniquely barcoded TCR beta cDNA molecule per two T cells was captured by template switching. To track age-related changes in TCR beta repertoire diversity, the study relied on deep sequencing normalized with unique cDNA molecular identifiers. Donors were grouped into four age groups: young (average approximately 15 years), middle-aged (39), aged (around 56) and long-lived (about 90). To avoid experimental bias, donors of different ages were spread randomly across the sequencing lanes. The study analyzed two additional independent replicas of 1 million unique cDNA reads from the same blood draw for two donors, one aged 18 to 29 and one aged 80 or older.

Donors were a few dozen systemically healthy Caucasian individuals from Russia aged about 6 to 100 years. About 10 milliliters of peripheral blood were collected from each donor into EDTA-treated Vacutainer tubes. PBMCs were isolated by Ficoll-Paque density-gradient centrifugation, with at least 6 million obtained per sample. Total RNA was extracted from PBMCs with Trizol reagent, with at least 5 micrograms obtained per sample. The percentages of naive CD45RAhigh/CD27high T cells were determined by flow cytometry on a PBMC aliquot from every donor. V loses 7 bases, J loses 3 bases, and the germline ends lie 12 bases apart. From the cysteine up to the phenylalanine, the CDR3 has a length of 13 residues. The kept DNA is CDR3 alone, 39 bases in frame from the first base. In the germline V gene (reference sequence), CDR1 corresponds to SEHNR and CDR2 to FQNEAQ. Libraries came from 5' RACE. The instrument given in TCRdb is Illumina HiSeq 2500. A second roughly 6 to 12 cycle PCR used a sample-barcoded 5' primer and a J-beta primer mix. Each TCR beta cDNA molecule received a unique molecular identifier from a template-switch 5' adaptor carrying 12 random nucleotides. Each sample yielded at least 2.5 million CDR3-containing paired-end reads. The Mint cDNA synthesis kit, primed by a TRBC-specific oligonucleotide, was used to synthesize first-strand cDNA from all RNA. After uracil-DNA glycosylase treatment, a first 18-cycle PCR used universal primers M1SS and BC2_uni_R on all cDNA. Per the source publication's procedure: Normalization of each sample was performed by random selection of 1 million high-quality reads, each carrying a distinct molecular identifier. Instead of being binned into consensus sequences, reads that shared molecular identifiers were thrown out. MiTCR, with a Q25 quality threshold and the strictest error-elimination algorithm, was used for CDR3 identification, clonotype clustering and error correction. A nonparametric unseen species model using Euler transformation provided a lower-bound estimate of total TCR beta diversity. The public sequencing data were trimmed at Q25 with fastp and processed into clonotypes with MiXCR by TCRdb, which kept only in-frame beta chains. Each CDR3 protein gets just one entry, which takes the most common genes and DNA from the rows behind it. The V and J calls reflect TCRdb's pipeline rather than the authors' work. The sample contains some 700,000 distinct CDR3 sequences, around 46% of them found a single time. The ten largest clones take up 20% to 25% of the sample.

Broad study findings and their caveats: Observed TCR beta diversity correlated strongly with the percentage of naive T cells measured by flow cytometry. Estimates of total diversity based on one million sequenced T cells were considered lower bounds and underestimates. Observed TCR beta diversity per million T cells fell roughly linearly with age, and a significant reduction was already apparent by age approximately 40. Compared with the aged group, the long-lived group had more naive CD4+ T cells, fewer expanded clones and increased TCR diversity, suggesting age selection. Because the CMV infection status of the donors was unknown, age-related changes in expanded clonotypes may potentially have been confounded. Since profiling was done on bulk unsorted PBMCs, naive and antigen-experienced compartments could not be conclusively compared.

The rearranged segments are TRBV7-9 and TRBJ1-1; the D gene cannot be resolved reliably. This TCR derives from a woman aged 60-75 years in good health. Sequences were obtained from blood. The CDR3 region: CASMAALDTEAFF. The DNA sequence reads TGTGCCAGCATGGCCGCCCTGGACACTGAAGCTTTCTTT.